Below, 20 T cell receptor beta chains from the same sample are listed, as sequenced in a study of cytomegalovirus exposure and HLA in healthy donors. Here immunoSEQ multiplex PCR was the method, and the copy in TCRdb shows in-frame clones only, minus some. The sample yields over 55,000 clones, about nine tenths seen once. The sequencing sample was made of PBMCs. Receptors were obtained from a man between 18 and 29 years old in good health and CMV-seronegative.

The V call is TRBV6-1, the J call TRBJ2-2, with D possibly matching TRBD1 (6 bases). CDR1 and CDR2 from the germline V gene are MNHNS and SASEGT. The CDR3 covers 15 residues. V lost 4 bases, J lost 1 base, and 10 bases lay in between. As DNA, the CDR3 is TGTGCCAGCAGTGTTCCGACAGGGAACACCGGGGAGCTGTTTTTT. This codes for CASSVPTGNTGELFF.

This clone was observed once. The chain links TRBV7-2 to TRBJ2-3; D might be TRBD2 (5 bases). Germline V gene lookup returns CDR1 SGHTA and CDR2 FQGNSA. V lost 3 bases and J lost 11, with 18 bases in between. The CDR3 has 14 amino acids. The CDR3 here is CASSLLGGSPGQYF. The CDR3 nucleotides are TGTGCCAGCAGCTTGTTAGGCGGGTCGCCAGGGCAGTATTTT.

The gene calls are TRBV4-2 and TRBJ2-1; 7 bases are a match to TRBD2. The V and J ends lost 4 bases and 0 bases, in that order; junction bases with no gene match: 6. Germline CDR1 is LGHNA and CDR2 is YNFKEQ. The CDR3 spans 16 residues. The CDR3 region is CASSPLGGSSYNEQFF. CDR3 nucleotide sequence: TGTGCCAGCAGCCCCCTCGGGGGGAGCTCCTACAATGAGCAGTTCTTC.

The chain carries TRBV13 and TRBJ1-2, with D unresolved. This CDR3 spans 15 amino acids. Germline-derived CDR1 and CDR2 are PRHDT and FYEKMQ (reference sequence). The germline V and J ends were trimmed by 4 bases and 8 bases, with 20 bases remaining between them. CDR3 in amino acids: CASSSMPQITRGYTF. The CDR3 region has the DNA TGTGCCAGCAGCTCCATGCCACAGATAACGCGAGGCTACACCTTC.

This clone was observed a few times. The chain employs TRBV16 and TRBJ1-2; TRBD1 agrees at 7 bases. CDR3 size: 14 residues. V gave up 0 bases and J gave up 8 bases; unmatched junction bases: 6. The germline gives CDR1 KGHSY, CDR2 FQNENV. The CDR3 loop is CASSQSRTGEGYTF. The CDR3 nucleotides are TGTGCCAGCAGCCAATCACGAACAGGGGAGGGCTACACCTTC.

The chain links TRBV27 to TRBJ2-3; a possible D gene is TRBD2 (7 bases). The CDR3 covers 14 residues. Trimming left V 10 bases short and J 4 bases short, with 18 bases between. Germline V gene sequence: CDR1 MNHEY, CDR2 SMNVEV (reference sequence). CDR3 bases: TGTGCCAACTCCCCTTGGGGGGGCCCAGATACGCAGTATTTT. This gives the protein CANSPWGGPDTQYF.

The V and J genes are TRBV7-9 and TRBJ1-1; no reliable D call. The CDR3 loop spans 12 amino acids. The germline CDR1 and CDR2 sequences are SEHNR and FQNEAQ (reference sequence). Trimming left V 4 bases short and J 4 bases short, with 7 bases between. The CDR3 protein is CASSSLSTEAFF. CDR3 DNA sequence: TGTGCCAGCAGCTCCCTATCCACTGAAGCTTTCTTT.

The chain has TRBV29-1 and TRBJ2-7; TRBD2 is a possible D gene (6 bases). CDR1 is SQVTM and CDR2 is ANQGSEA in the germline V gene. This CDR3 is 15 amino acids long. V lost 1 base, J lost 0 bases, and 13 bases lay in between. The CDR3 loop is CSVEVRETVSYEQYF. CDR3 in DNA: TGCAGCGTTGAAGTTCGGGAGACAGTCTCCTACGAGCAGTACTTC.

The genes are TRBV5-1 and TRBJ2-2, with 8 bases that match TRBD1. Trimming cost V 3 bases and J 4 bases; bases outside gene matches: 11. This CDR3 spans 17 amino acids. Germline V lookup: CDR1 SGHRS, CDR2 YFSETQ. The CDR3 region has the DNA TGCGCCAGCAGCTCAACTTCAGGGGGCTCTAGCACCGGGGAGCTGTTTTTT. Encoded protein: CASSSTSGGSSTGELFF.

This clone was observed a single time. J is TRBJ2-1 and V is TRBV7-2, with 8 bases that match TRBD1. J lost 4 bases, V lost 2 bases, and 4 bases had no gene match. The CDR3 sequence is 15 residues long. CDR1 is SGHTA and CDR2 is FQGNSA in the germline V gene. This CDR3 reads CASSLTTGAYNEQFF. The CDR3 DNA sequence: TGTGCCAGCAGCTTAACGACAGGGGCATACAATGAGCAGTTCTTC. The whole variable domain, filled in from reference TRBV7-2 and TRBJ2-1, reads GAGVSQSPSNKVTEKGKDVELRCDPISGHTALYWYRQSLGQGLEFLIYFQGNSAPDKSGLPSDRFSAERTGGSVSTLTIQRTQQEDSAVYLCASSLTTGAYNEQFFGPGTRLTVL.

V and J are TRBV5-5 and TRBJ1-1; D may be TRBD1 (6 bases). This CDR3 contains 15 residues. The germline V gene encodes CDR1 SGHKS and CDR2 YYEKEE (reference sequence). V was clipped by 3 bases and J by 3 bases, with 15 bases between them. The CDR3 DNA follows: TGTGCCAGCAGCTACAACCCAGGGGTGGACACTGAAGCTTTCTTT. The encoded protein is CASSYNPGVDTEAFF.

The V and J genes are TRBV5-1 and TRBJ2-3; 10 bases line up with TRBD2. After removal of 4 bases from V and 5 bases from J, the junction contained 4 bases not matched to a gene. The CDR3 has 14 amino acids. In germline, CDR1 is SGHRS, CDR2 YFSETQ. The CDR3 loop is CASSPGLAEDTQYF. CDR3 in DNA: TGCGCCAGCAGCCCCGGACTAGCGGAAGATACGCAGTATTTT.

This clone is a singleton in its sample. The V gene is TRBV7-9, the J gene TRBJ2-1; 8 bases align to TRBD1. The V gene's germline CDR1 is SEHNR and CDR2 FQNEAQ (reference sequence). V dropped 1 base and J dropped 3; count of bases not matched to a gene: 2. The CDR3 is 15 amino acids. CDR3 sequence reads: CASSLGTGYYNEQFF. Written as DNA, the CDR3 is TGTGCCAGCAGCTTAGGGACAGGGTACTACAATGAGCAGTTCTTC.

The V gene is TRBV27, the J gene TRBJ1-1, with TRBD1 matching 7 bases. With V trimmed by 4 bases and J by 4 bases, 6 bases remained unmatched. Germline CDR1 reads MNHEY; CDR2 reads SMNVEV (reference sequence). The CDR3 contains 14 residues. The CDR3 protein is CASSWGTGATEAFF. CDR3 coding DNA: TGTGCCAGCAGTTGGGGCACAGGGGCCACTGAAGCTTTCTTT.

This chain links TRBV6-5 with TRBJ1-2, with TRBD1 identical over 8 bases. Germline CDR1 MNHEY, CDR2 SVGAGI. Trimming removed 7 bases from V and 3 bases from J; junction bases left unmatched: 7. The CDR3 sequence is 14 residues long. The CDR3 here is CASTNRGRHYGYTF. CDR3 in DNA: TGTGCCAGCACTAACAGGGGGAGACACTATGGCTACACCTTC.

The J gene is TRBJ2-7, the V gene TRBV11-2; D might be TRBD2 (6 bases). Germline V gene sequence: CDR1 SGHAT, CDR2 FQNNGV. The CDR3 length is 14 residues. V dropped 1 base and J dropped 2 bases, with 9 bases sitting between them. The CDR3 DNA sequence: TGTGCCAGCAGCTTAGTTCGGGAGACCTACGAGCAGTACTTC. Translated: CASSLVRETYEQYF.

The chain uses TRBV7-2 and TRBJ2-5, with 7 bases matching TRBD2. The CDR3 loop spans 12 amino acids. Germline V CDR1 and CDR2: SGHTA, FQGNSA. The ends lost 5 bases at V and 5 bases at J; junction bases unmatched: 2. The CDR3 sequence: CASSRDYETQYF. CDR3 sequence (DNA): TGTGCCAGCAGCCGGGACTATGAGACCCAGTACTTC.

The chain recombines TRBV9 with TRBJ1-1, with unresolved D. The CDR3 totals 13 residues. Germline V gene data show CDR1 as SGDLS and CDR2 as YYNGEE. Trimming removed 0 bases at V and 4 bases at J, with 7 bases between. The CDR3 DNA sequence: TGTGCCAGCAGCGTAGAAAGAGGCACTGAAGCTTTCTTT. Amino acids: CASSVERGTEAFF.

The chain joins TRBV6-4 to TRBJ1-5, with TRBD1 identical over 8 bases. The CDR3 consists of 16 residues. The V gene end was trimmed by 3 bases and the J gene end by 5 bases; junction bases not matched to a gene: 9. The germline gives CDR1 MRHNA, CDR2 SNTAGT. The CDR3 sequence: CASSEKGGQGHQPQHF. CDR3 nucleotides: TGTGCCAGCAGTGAAAAGGGAGGACAGGGTCATCAGCCCCAGCATTTT.

The CDR3 spells CASSLGLLAGGQETQYF. The CDR3 DNA is TGTGCCAGCAGCCTGGGGCTACTAGCGGGAGGGCAAGAGACCCAGTACTTC. V is TRBV5-4 and J is TRBJ2-5, with 13 bases matching TRBD2. The CDR3 consists of 17 residues. Germline trimming cut 4 bases from V and 2 bases from J; bases unmatched to any gene: 8. The germline CDR1 and CDR2 sequences are SGHNT and YYREEE (reference sequence).